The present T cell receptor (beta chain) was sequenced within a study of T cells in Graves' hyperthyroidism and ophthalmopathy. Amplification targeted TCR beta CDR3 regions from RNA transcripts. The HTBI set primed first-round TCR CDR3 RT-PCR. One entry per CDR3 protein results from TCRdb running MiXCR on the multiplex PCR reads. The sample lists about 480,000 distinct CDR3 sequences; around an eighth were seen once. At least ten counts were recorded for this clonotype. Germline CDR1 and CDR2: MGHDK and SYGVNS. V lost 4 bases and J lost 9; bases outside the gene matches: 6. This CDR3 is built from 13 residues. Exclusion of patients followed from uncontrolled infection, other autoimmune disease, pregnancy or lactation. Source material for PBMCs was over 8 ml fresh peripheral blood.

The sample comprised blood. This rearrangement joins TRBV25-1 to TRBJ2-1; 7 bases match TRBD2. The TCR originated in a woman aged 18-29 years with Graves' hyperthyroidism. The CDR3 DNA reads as TGTGCCAGCAGTGTCACTAGCGTGGGTGAGCAGTTCTTC. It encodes CASSVTSVGEQFF. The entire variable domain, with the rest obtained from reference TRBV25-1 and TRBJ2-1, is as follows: EADIYQTPRYLVIGTGKKITLECSQTMGHDKMYWYQQDPGMELHLIHYSYGVNSTEKGDLSSESTVSRIRTEHFPLTLESARPSHTSQYLCASSVTSVGEQFFGPGTRLTVL.